The clone carrying this T cell receptor (beta chain) was picked up many times. Its antigen is still unknown. The CDR3 consists of 11 residues. V was shortened by 3 bases and J by 0 bases, with 2 bases between the two germline ends. Germline V CDR1 and CDR2: DFQATT, SNEGSKA (reference sequence). None of the patients had undergone any treatment ahead of thyroid surgery. The sample comes from a study of metastatic and nonmetastatic thyroid tumors. Turning to the study itself: Patients with malignant and benign thyroid disease provided blood and tumor or nodule tissue, whose repertoires were compared.

The study, taken as a whole, reports: Significantly greater TCR beta diversity was reportedly found in malignant thyroid tumors than in benign nodules (in blood and tumor).

As processed by the authors: Between-group CDR3 differences, defined by clinicopathological status, yielded a distant-metastasis classifier for papillary thyroid cancer. TCRdb re-called clones via MiXCR from the PCR reads. What appears here as the V and J calls and clone size reflects TCRdb's work, not the paper's. This table has some 14,000 clones, about 29% appearing once. The chain uses TRBV20-1 and TRBJ1-1, with D unclear. What was sequenced was tumor tissue. This clonotype was obtained from a male donor with papillary thyroid cancer or a benign thyroid nodule (not recorded which). Some clones in this sample may be carry-over from other donors' samples. CDR3: CSASMNTEAFF. The CDR3 DNA follows: TGCAGTGCTAGTATGAACACTGAAGCTTTCTTT.